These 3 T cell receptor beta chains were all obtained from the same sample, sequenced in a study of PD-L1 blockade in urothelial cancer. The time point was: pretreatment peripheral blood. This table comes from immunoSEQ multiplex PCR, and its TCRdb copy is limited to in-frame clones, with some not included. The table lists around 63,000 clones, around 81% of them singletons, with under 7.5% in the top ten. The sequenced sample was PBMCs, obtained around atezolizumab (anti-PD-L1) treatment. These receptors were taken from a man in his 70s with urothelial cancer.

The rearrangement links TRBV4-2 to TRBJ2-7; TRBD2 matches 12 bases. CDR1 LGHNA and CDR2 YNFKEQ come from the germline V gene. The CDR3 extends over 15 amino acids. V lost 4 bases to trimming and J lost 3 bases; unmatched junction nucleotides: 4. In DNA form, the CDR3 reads TGTGCCAGCAGCCTGAGACTAGCGGGAGTCTACGAGCAGTACTTC. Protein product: CASSLRLAGVYEQYF.

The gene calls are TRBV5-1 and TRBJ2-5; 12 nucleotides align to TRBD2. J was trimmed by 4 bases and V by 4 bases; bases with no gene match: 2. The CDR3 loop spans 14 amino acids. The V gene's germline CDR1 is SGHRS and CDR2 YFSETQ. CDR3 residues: CASSRLAGVETQYF. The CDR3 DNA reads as TGCGCCAGCAGCCGACTAGCGGGGGTAGAGACCCAGTACTTC.

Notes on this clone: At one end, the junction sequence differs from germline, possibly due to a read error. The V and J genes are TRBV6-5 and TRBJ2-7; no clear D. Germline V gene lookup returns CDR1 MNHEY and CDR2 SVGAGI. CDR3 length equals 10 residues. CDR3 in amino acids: CASSDSLQYF. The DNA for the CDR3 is TGTGCCAGCAGTGACTCCTTGCAGTACTTC.